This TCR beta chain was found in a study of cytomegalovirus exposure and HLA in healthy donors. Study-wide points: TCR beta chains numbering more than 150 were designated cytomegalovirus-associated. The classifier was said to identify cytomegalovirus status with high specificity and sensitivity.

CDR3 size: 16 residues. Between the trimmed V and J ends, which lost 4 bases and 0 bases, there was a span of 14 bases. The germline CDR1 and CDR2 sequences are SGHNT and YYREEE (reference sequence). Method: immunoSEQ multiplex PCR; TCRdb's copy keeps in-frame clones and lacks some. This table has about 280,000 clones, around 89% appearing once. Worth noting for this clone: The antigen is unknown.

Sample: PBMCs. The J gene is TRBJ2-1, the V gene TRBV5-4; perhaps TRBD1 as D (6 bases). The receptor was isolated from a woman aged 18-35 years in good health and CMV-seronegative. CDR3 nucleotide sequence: TGTGCCAGCAGCCACGGACAGAGGAGCTCCTACAATGAGCAGTTCTTC. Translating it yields CASSHGQRSSYNEQFF.